The present entry profiles one TCR beta chain with its context. Its antigen is undetermined. The V end was cut by 4 bases, the J end by 2 bases, with 13 bases between. Germline V gives CDR1 SGHRS, CDR2 YFSETQ. This CDR3 has 14 residues. This entry comes from a study of long-term antiretroviral therapy in people with HIV. There were roughly 0.95-11 million cryopreserved PBMC in the samples before DNA extraction. At the survey level, the v3.0 immunoSEQ assay was run. The target of sequencing was 40,000-50,000 T-cell genomes per sample. The protocol was immunoSEQ multiplex PCR, while the TCRdb copy is restricted to in-frame clones and leaves out a portion. The table shows 23,000 or so clones, with around 87% occurring only once. Findings and caveats of the study: Repertoire dominance by clones expanded before ART was seen at all time points. An increase in diversity followed ART, yet levels stayed below transplant donor controls.

The rearrangement links TRBV5-1 to TRBJ2-7; weak D call: TRBD2 (5 bases). The source material was unsorted PBMCs, sampled 0.2 years before starting antiretroviral therapy. The clonotype was recovered from a young man with HIV. DNA for the CDR3: TGCGCCAGCAGCGACGGGGTTCTAACCTACGAGCAGTACTTC. This sequence encodes CASSDGVLTYEQYF.